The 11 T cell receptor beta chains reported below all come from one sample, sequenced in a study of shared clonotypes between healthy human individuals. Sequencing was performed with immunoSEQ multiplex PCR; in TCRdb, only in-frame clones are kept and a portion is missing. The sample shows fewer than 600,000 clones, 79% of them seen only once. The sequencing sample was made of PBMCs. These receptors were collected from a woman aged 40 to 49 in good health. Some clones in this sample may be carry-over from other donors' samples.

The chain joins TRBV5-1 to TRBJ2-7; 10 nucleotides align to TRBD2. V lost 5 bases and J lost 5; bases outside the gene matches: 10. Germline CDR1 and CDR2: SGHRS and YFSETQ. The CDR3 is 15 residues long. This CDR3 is CASSRKAGGFNEQYF. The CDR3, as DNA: TGCGCCAGCAGTCGAAAAGCGGGAGGGTTCAACGAGCAGTACTTC.

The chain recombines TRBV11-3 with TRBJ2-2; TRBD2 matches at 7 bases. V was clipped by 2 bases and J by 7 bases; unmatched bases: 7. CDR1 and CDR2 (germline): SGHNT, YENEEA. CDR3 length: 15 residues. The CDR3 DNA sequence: TGTGCCAGCAGCTTACTGGCGGGAGTTGGCGGGGAGCTGTTTTTT. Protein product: CASSLLAGVGGELFF.

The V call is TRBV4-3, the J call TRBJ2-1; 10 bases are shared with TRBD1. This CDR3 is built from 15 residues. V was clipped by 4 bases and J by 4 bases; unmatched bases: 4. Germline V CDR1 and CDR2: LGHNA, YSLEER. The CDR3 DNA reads TGCGCCAGCAGCCGGGACAGGGGATCTTACAATGAGCAGTTCTTC. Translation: CASSRDRGSYNEQFF.

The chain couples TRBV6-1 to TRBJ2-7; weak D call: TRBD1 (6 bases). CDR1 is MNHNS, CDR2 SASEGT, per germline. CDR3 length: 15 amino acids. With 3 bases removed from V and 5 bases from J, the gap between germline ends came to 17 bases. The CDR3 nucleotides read TGTGCCAGCAGTGATTATCGCAGGGGTGTCAACGAGCAGTACTTC. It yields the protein CASSDYRRGVNEQYF.

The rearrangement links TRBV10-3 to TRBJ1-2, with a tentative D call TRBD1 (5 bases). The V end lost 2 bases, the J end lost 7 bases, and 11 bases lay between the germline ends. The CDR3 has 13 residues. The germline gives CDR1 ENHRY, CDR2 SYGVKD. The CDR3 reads CAISEGTQTGYTF. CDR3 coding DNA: TGTGCCATCAGTGAGGGGACCCAAACTGGCTACACCTTC.

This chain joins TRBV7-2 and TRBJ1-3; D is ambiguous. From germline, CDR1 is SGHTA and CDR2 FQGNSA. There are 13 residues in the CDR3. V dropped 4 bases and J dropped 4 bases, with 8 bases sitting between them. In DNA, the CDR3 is TGTGCCAGCAGCTCGACCGTGGGAAACACCATATATTTT. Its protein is CASSSTVGNTIYF.

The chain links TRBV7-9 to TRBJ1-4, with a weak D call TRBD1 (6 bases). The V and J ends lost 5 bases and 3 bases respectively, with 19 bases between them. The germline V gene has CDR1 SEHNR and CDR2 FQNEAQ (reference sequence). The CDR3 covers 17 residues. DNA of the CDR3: TGTGCCAGCAGCCACAGGGTACCCTTCGCGGCTAATGAAAAACTGTTTTTT. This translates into CASSHRVPFAANEKLFF. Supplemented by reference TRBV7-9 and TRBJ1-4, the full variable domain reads DTGVSQNPRHKITKRGQNVTFRCDPISEHNRLYWYRQTLGQGPEFLTYFQNEAQLEKSRLLSDRFSAERPKGSFSTLEIQRTEQGDSAMYLCASSHRVPFAANEKLFFGSGTQLSVL.

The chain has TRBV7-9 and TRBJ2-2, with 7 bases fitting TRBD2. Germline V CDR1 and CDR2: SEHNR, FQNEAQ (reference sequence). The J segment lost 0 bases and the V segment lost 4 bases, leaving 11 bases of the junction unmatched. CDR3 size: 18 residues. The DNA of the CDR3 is TGTGCCAGCAGCTCGCCGCGTCCGGGACTAACGAACACCGGGGAGCTGTTTTTT. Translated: CASSSPRPGLTNTGELFF.

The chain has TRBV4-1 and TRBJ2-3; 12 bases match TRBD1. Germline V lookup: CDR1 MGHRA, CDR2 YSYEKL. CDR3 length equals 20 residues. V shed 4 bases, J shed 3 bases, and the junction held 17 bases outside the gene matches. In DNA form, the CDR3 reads TGCGCCAGCAGCCCCAAGGGAGGGACAGGGGGCGCTTTACGTACAGATACGCAGTATTTT. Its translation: CASSPKGGTGGALRTDTQYF.

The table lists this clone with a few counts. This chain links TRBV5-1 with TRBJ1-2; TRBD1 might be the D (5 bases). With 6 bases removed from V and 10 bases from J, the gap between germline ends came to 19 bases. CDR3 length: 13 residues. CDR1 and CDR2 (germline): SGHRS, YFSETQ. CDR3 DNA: TGCGCCAGCAACACCGGGGCCAGGGAAGACTACACCTTC. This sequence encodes CASNTGAREDYTF.

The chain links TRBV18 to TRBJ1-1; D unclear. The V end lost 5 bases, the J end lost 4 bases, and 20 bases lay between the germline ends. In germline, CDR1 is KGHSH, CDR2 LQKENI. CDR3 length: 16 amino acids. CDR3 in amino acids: CASSSREADGTTEAFF. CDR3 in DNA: TGTGCCAGCTCATCACGGGAAGCGGACGGAACCACTGAAGCTTTCTTT.